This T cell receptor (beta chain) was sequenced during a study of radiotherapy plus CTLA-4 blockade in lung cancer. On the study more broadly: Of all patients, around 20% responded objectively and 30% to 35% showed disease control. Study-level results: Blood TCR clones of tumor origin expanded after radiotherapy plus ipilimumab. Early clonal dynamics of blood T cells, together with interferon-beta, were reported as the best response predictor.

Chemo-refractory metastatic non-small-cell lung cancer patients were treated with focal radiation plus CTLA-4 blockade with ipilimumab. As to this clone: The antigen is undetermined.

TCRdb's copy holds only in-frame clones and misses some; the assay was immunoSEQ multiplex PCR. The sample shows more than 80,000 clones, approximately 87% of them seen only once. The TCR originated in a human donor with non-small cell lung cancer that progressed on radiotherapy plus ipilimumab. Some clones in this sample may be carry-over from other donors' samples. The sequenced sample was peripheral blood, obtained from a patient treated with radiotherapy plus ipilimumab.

CDR3 in DNA: TGTGCCAGCAGCCAAGATCTTGTAAACAGGGAAAAACTGTTTTTT. It encodes CASSQDLVNREKLFF. The chain carries TRBV4-2 and TRBJ1-4; maybe TRBD1 (5 bases). The V gene lost 0 bases and the J gene lost 8 bases, with 13 bases spanning the gap. The CDR3 has 15 residues. In germline, CDR1 is LGHNA, CDR2 YNFKEQ.